This T cell receptor beta chain was obtained from a study of cytomegalovirus exposure and HLA in healthy donors. This clone was counted a single time. Its antigen is unknown. Study observations and caveats: Testing in vitro showed three CMV-associated chains specific for CMV antigens. According to an earlier analysis, most TCR beta V segments yielded productive rearrangements about 90% or about 30% of the time.

V was pared by 2 bases and J by 6 bases, with 14 bases between. Germline V gene data show CDR1 as SGHDT and CDR2 as YYEEEE. This CDR3 is built from 15 residues. A multiplex PCR was run with 60 Vbeta primers and 13 Jbeta primers. Produced via immunoSEQ multiplex PCR; TCRdb's table is partial and in-frame only. The profile shows 200,000 to 250,000 clones, around 80% of them singletons. What was sequenced was PBMCs. This TCR came from a woman aged 40 to 49 in good health and CMV-seronegative. This chain connects TRBV5-6 to TRBJ2-2; weak D call: TRBD1 (6 bases). The CDR3 reads CASSFGRGSPGELFF. DNA of the CDR3: TGTGCCAGCAGCTTCGGCAGGGGTTCCCCCGGGGAGCTGTTTTTT.